A selection of T cell receptor beta chains follows, all from one sample in a study of cytomegalovirus exposure and HLA in healthy donors. Generated by immunoSEQ multiplex PCR, the TCRdb table keeps only in-frame clones and is missing some. The repertoire holds some 200,000 clones, with 83% as singletons. Input material: PBMCs. These receptors were taken from a man aged 50 to 60 in good health and CMV-seronegative. CDR3s include the opening cysteine and the closing phenylalanine or tryptophan. The D gene is left open where the match is weak. Clone size appears in some rows only: once, few, many, or a class for an expanded clone.

D: -; size: -; J: TRBJ2-2; V: TRBV10-3; CDR3: CAISERGADTGELFF; DNA: TGTGCCATCAGTGAGCGGGGGGCGGACACCGGGGAGCTGTTTTTT
D: -; size: -; J: TRBJ2-7; V: TRBV5-1; CDR3: CASSLGTAVYPSYEQYF; DNA: TGCGCCAGCAGCTTGGGAACGGCGGTCTACCCCTCCTACGAGCAGTACTTC
D: -; size: -; J: TRBJ2-1; V: TRBV28; CDR3: CASSLPSPYNEQFF; DNA: TGTGCCAGCAGTCTCCCCAGTCCCTACAATGAGCAGTTCTTC
D: TRBD1; size: -; J: TRBJ1-2; V: TRBV7-3; CDR3: CASSFPGQVGYTF; DNA: TGTGCCAGCAGCTTCCCGGGACAGGTTGGCTACACCTTC
D: TRBD1; size: -; J: TRBJ2-5; V: TRBV25-1; CDR3: CASRTGGLRSETQYF; DNA: TGTGCCAGCAGAACAGGGGGGCTTCGGAGTGAGACCCAGTACTTC
D: TRBD1; size: -; J: TRBJ2-1; V: TRBV11-3; CDR3: CASSGRTGYPEQFF; DNA: TGTGCCAGCAGCGGCCGGACAGGTTATCCTGAGCAGTTCTTC
D: -; size: -; J: TRBJ2-1; V: TRBV11-2; CDR3: CASSSSDGTYNEQFF; DNA: TGTGCCAGCAGCTCCTCAGACGGGACCTACAATGAGCAGTTCTTC
D: TRBD2; size: -; J: TRBJ2-1; V: TRBV6-1; CDR3: CASSQLAGPYNEQFF; DNA: TGTGCCAGCAGTCAACTAGCGGGACCGTACAATGAGCAGTTCTTC
D: TRBD2; size: -; J: TRBJ2-1; V: TRBV4-3; CDR3: CASSRSTSGINNEQFF; DNA: TGCGCCAGCAGCCGCTCGACTAGCGGGATTAACAATGAGCAGTTCTTC
D: -; size: -; J: TRBJ2-7; V: TRBV23-1; CDR3: CASSHKEGAPYTYEQYF; DNA: TGCGCCAGCAGTCATAAGGAGGGGGCTCCCTACACCTACGAGCAGTACTTC
D: TRBD1; size: -; J: TRBJ2-7; V: TRBV7-9; CDR3: CASSPRTGGWEQYF; DNA: TGTGCCAGCAGCCCCCGGACAGGGGGTTGGGAGCAGTACTTC
D: -; size: -; J: TRBJ1-3; V: TRBV7-9; CDR3: CASRDRGRGPSGNTIYF; DNA: TGTGCCAGCAGAGATCGAGGCAGGGGCCCCTCTGGAAACACCATATATTTT
D: -; size: -; J: TRBJ2-5; V: TRBV4-2; CDR3: CASSQEPGHPGETQYF; DNA: TGTGCCAGCAGCCAAGAACCGGGACACCCGGGAGAGACCCAGTACTTC
D: -; size: -; J: TRBJ1-5; V: TRBV18; CDR3: CASSPPGAVRNQPQHF; DNA: TGTGCCAGCTCACCACCGGGGGCGGTGCGGAATCAGCCCCAGCATTTT
D: -; size: -; J: TRBJ1-1; V: TRBV5-4; CDR3: CASSVAGVGNTEAFF; DNA: TGTGCCAGCAGTGTCGCAGGGGTCGGGAACACTGAAGCTTTCTTT
D: TRBD2; size: -; J: TRBJ2-3; V: TRBV7-3; CDR3: CASSLHSPGGGTDTQYF; DNA: TGTGCCAGCAGCTTACACTCCCCGGGCGGGGGTACAGATACGCAGTATTTT
D: TRBD2; size: -; J: TRBJ2-5; V: TRBV7-9; CDR3: CASSPSGGSETQYF; DNA: TGTGCCAGCAGCCCAAGCGGGGGTAGCGAGACCCAGTACTTC
D: -; size: -; J: TRBJ2-5; V: TRBV5-1; CDR3: CASSSRRETQYF; DNA: TGCGCCAGCAGCTCGCGCCGGGAGACCCAGTACTTC
D: -; size: few; J: TRBJ2-2; V: TRBV5-6; CDR3: CASSSGTGELFF; DNA: TGTGCCAGCAGCTCGGGGACCGGGGAGCTGTTTTTT
D: TRBD1; size: -; J: TRBJ1-1; V: TRBV7-2; CDR3: CASSRGQSNTEAFF; DNA: TGTGCCAGCAGCCGGGGACAGAGTAACACTGAAGCTTTCTTT
D: -; size: -; J: TRBJ2-1; V: TRBV7-6; CDR3: CASSSPLYEQFF; DNA: TGTGCCAGCAGCTCCCCCCTTTATGAGCAGTTCTTC
D: -; size: few; J: TRBJ1-1; V: TRBV9; CDR3: CASSSGRWEHTEAFF; DNA: TGTGCCAGCAGCTCTGGACGGTGGGAGCACACTGAAGCTTTCTTT
D: TRBD1; size: -; J: TRBJ1-2; V: TRBV5-1; CDR3: CASRQGANYGSTF; DNA: TGCGCCAGCCGACAGGGGGCTAACTATGGCTCCACCTTC
D: TRBD1; size: -; J: TRBJ2-7; V: TRBV28; CDR3: CASYLGGAYEQYF; DNA: TGTGCCAGCTACCTAGGGGGCGCCTACGAGCAGTACTTC
D: TRBD1; size: once; J: TRBJ1-4; V: TRBV6-1; CDR3: CASITTGAIEKLFF; DNA: TGTGCCAGCATTACGACAGGGGCGATTGAAAAACTGTTTTTT
D: -; size: few; J: TRBJ2-7; V: TRBV6-6; CDR3: CASRGDFTYEQYF; DNA: TGTGCCAGCAGGGGGGACTTCACCTACGAGCAGTACTTC
D: -; size: -; J: TRBJ1-2; V: TRBV4-2; CDR3: CASSQERGGYTF; DNA: TGTGCCAGCAGCCAAGAGAGGGGGGGCTACACCTTC
D: -; size: -; J: TRBJ1-2; V: TRBV28; CDR3: CASSLTSPRYGYTF; DNA: TGTGCCAGCAGTTTGACTAGCCCCCGCTATGGCTACACCTTC
D: TRBD1; size: -; J: TRBJ2-7; V: TRBV5-4; CDR3: CASSSTGASSYEQYF; DNA: TGTGCCAGCAGCTCAACAGGGGCCTCCTCCTACGAGCAGTACTTC
D: -; size: -; J: TRBJ1-1; V: TRBV5-1; CDR3: CASSQSRQSPEAFF; DNA: TGCGCCAGCAGCCAATCCCGACAGAGCCCTGAAGCTTTCTTT
D: -; size: once; J: TRBJ2-7; V: TRBV27; CDR3: CASSGDIRPGEQYF; DNA: TGTGCCAGCAGTGGGGACATCCGGCCTGGCGAGCAGTACTTC
D: -; size: -; J: TRBJ2-7; V: TRBV11-3; CDR3: CASSPQGSYEQYF; DNA: TGTGCCAGCAGCCCACAGGGCTCCTACGAGCAGTACTTC